These T cell receptor beta chains were read from a single sample in a study of T-cell memory formation after mild COVID-19. Via MiXCR, TCRdb re-called the 5' RACE reads, giving one row per CDR3 protein. The sample has about 240,000 distinct CDR3 sequences; 9.4% are singletons. The source material was PBMCs or a T cell subset sorted from them (not recorded which). The receptor set was obtained from a man between 18 and 35 years old who had mild COVID-19 (a few samples of this study predate the infection). Cell type and time point are not known. The CDR3 runs from the conserved cysteine through the conserved F or W. D genes are given only for firm matches. Clone size, where shown, is once, few, many, or a class for clones that have expanded.

V: TRBV6-2/TRBV6-3
size: few
D: .
J: TRBJ1-5
CDR3: CASHREAGYQPQHF
DNA: TGTGCCAGCCACAGGGAGGCGGGGTATCAGCCCCAGCATTTT

V: TRBV6-4
size: .
D: .
J: TRBJ1-3
CDR3: CASSPLGGTIYF
DNA: TGTGCCAGCAGCCCCCTCGGGGGCACCATATATTTT

V: TRBV7-9
size: few
D: TRBD2
J: TRBJ2-5
CDR3: CASSSTSGGPGQETQYF
DNA: TGTGCCAGCAGCTCGACTAGCGGGGGGCCGGGTCAAGAGACCCAGTACTTC

V: TRBV4-1
size: .
D: .
J: TRBJ1-2
CDR3: CASSQAGYGYTF
DNA: TGCGCCAGCAGCCAAGCCGGGTATGGCTACACCTTC

V: TRBV4-1
size: many
D: .
J: TRBJ2-1
CDR3: CASSQGTGWNEQFF
DNA: TGCGCCAGCAGCCAAGGCACTGGCTGGAATGAGCAGTTCTTC

V: TRBV6-2/TRBV6-3
size: few
D: .
J: TRBJ2-7
CDR3: CASSYSGAYEQYF
DNA: TGTGCCAGCAGTTACTCCGGGGCCTACGAGCAGTACTTC

V: TRBV7-2
size: .
D: TRBD2
J: TRBJ2-3
CDR3: CASSWRGGPATDTQYF
DNA: TGTGCCAGCAGCTGGCGCGGGGGGCCCGCCACAGATACGCAGTATTTT

V: TRBV7-2
size: many
D: TRBD2
J: TRBJ2-5
CDR3: CASSLDVAGETQYF
DNA: TGTGCCAGCAGCTTAGACGTAGCGGGAGAGACCCAGTACTTC

V: TRBV5-1
size: .
D: TRBD1
J: TRBJ2-7
CDR3: CASGPGQGVSEQYF
DNA: TGCGCCAGCGGACCGGGACAGGGAGTATCCGAGCAGTACTTC

V: TRBV7-6
size: few
D: .
J: TRBJ2-2
CDR3: CASSFGNGELFF
DNA: .

V: TRBV20-1
size: .
D: .
J: TRBJ2-1
CDR3: CSARGGGPGEQFF
DNA: TGCAGTGCTAGAGGAGGGGGGCCTGGAGAGCAGTTCTTC

V: TRBV10-3
size: few
D: TRBD1
J: TRBJ1-5
CDR3: CAISTGDQPQHF
DNA: TGTGCCATCAGTACAGGGGATCAGCCCCAGCATTTT

V: TRBV5-6
size: .
D: .
J: TRBJ2-1
CDR3: CASTLSPYSYNEQFF
DNA: TGTGCCAGCACCCTGTCCCCCTACTCCTACAATGAGCAGTTCTTC

V: TRBV7-3
size: .
D: .
J: TRBJ2-5
CDR3: CASSSSVGQETQYF
DNA: TGTGCCAGCAGCTCTAGCGTGGGGCAAGAGACCCAGTACTTC

V: TRBV5-1
size: few
D: .
J: TRBJ1-1
CDR3: CASSPQAGVNTEAFF
DNA: TGCGCCAGCAGCCCCCAGGCGGGAGTGAACACTGAAGCTTTCTTT

V: TRBV5-1
size: .
D: .
J: TRBJ2-2
CDR3: CASSYLPEDGELFF
DNA: TGCGCCAGCAGCTATTTGCCCGAGGACGGGGAGCTGTTTTTT

V: TRBV4-1
size: many
D: .
J: TRBJ1-3
CDR3: CASSQAGSGNTIYF
DNA: TGCGCCAGCAGCCAAGCGGGCTCTGGAAACACCATATATTTT

V: TRBV7-2
size: .
D: TRBD1
J: TRBJ2-2
CDR3: CASKTDRATGELFF
DNA: TGTGCCAGCAAGACCGACAGGGCCACCGGGGAGCTGTTTTTT

V: TRBV20-1
size: few
D: TRBD2
J: TRBJ2-1
CDR3: CSAPLAGYSYNEQFF
DNA: TGCAGTGCTCCACTAGCGGGATACTCCTACAATGAGCAGTTCTTC

V: TRBV5-1
size: .
D: TRBD2
J: TRBJ2-2
CDR3: CASSPTPGGAIGELFF
DNA: TGCGCCAGCAGCCCCACCCCCGGGGGGGCCATCGGGGAGCTGTTTTTT

V: TRBV6-5
size: .
D: .
J: TRBJ1-5
CDR3: CASSYSHDNQPQHF
DNA: TGTGCCAGCAGTTACTCACACGACAATCAGCCCCAGCATTTT

V: TRBV9
size: few
D: TRBD2
J: TRBJ2-5
CDR3: CASSVRAGAETQYF
DNA: TGTGCCAGCAGCGTCCGAGCGGGGGCGGAGACCCAGTACTTC

V: TRBV7-9
size: .
D: .
J: TRBJ1-4
CDR3: CASSSSGPNEKLFF
DNA: TGTGCCAGCAGCTCCTCAGGTCCTAATGAAAAACTGTTTTTT

V: TRBV29-1
size: many
D: .
J: TRBJ1-2
CDR3: CSVYSTNYGYTF
DNA: TGCAGCGTTTACAGTACGAACTATGGCTACACCTTC

V: TRBV4-3
size: few
D: TRBD1
J: TRBJ2-7
CDR3: CASSQHRGPYEQYF
DNA: TGCGCCAGCAGCCAGCACAGGGGCCCCTACGAGCAGTACTTC

V: TRBV15
size: .
D: TRBD1
J: TRBJ1-4
CDR3: CATTAMAGGNEKLFF
DNA: TGTGCCACTACGGCTATGGCAGGGGGGAATGAAAAACTGTTTTTT

V: TRBV7-9
size: .
D: .
J: TRBJ2-1
CDR3: CASSVDGGNNEQFF
DNA: TGTGCCAGCAGCGTAGACGGGGGAAACAATGAGCAGTTCTTC

V: TRBV15
size: few
D: .
J: TRBJ1-6
CDR3: CATSKPHNSPLHF
DNA: TGTGCCACCAGCAAACCTCATAATTCACCCCTCCACTTT

V: TRBV14
size: .
D: .
J: TRBJ2-1
CDR3: CASSYTGTLGMSEQFF
DNA: TGTGCCAGCAGCTATACCGGGACTCTAGGGATGTCTGAGCAGTTCTTC

V: TRBV6-6
size: few
D: .
J: TRBJ1-5
CDR3: CASSYRGHNQPQHF
DNA: TGTGCCAGCAGTTACAGGGGTCACAATCAGCCCCAGCATTTT

V: TRBV6-6
size: .
D: TRBD1
J: TRBJ1-5
CDR3: CASSYQGGGQPQHF
DNA: TGTGCCAGCAGTTACCAAGGGGGCGGGCAGCCCCAGCATTTT

V: TRBV11-2
size: few
D: TRBD1
J: TRBJ2-5
CDR3: CASTRPIRTGLETQYF
DNA: TGTGCCAGCACCCGCCCCATACGGACAGGGTTAGAGACCCAGTACTTC

V: TRBV20-1
size: few
D: TRBD1
J: TRBJ1-2
CDR3: CSATTGRTYGYTF
DNA: TGCAGTGCTACGACAGGGAGGACCTATGGCTACACCTTC

V: TRBV5-6
size: few
D: .
J: TRBJ2-1
CDR3: CASSLWTRINRSYNEQFF
DNA: TGTGCCAGCAGCTTGTGGACAAGAATAAACCGCTCCTACAATGAGCAGTTCTTC

V: TRBV6-6
size: few
D: .
J: TRBJ1-5
CDR3: CASSYERPGAGPQHF
DNA: TGTGCCAGCAGTTACGAACGTCCAGGTGCGGGGCCCCAGCATTTT

V: TRBV5-6
size: .
D: .
J: TRBJ2-5
CDR3: CASSLWGRGFGTQYF
DNA: TGTGCCAGCAGCTTGTGGGGGCGCGGGTTCGGGACCCAGTACTTC

V: TRBV5-1
size: .
D: TRBD1
J: TRBJ1-4
CDR3: CASSAGTANEKLFF
DNA: TGCGCCAGCAGCGCCGGGACAGCTAATGAAAAACTGTTTTTT

V: TRBV5-1
size: .
D: .
J: TRBJ1-1
CDR3: CASRQSGVPEAFF
DNA: TGCGCCAGCAGACAGTCTGGAGTCCCTGAAGCTTTCTTT

V: TRBV5-6
size: few
D: .
J: TRBJ2-5
CDR3: CASSRGKVETQYF
DNA: TGTGCCAGCAGCCGGGGGAAAGTGGAGACCCAGTACTTC

V: TRBV5-1
size: .
D: .
J: TRBJ2-3
CDR3: CASSFADSTDTQYF
DNA: TGCGCCAGCAGCTTCGCAGATAGCACAGATACGCAGTATTTT

V: TRBV11-2
size: .
D: .
J: TRBJ2-1
CDR3: CASSLGGLRTNNEQFF
DNA: TGTGCCAGCAGCTTAGGGGGGCTTCGAACCAACAATGAGCAGTTCTTC

V: TRBV5-1
size: .
D: .
J: TRBJ2-7
CDR3: CASSLGQVGEQYF
DNA: TGCGCCAGCAGCTTGGGACAGGTCGGCGAGCAGTACTTC

V: TRBV20-1
size: .
D: TRBD1
J: TRBJ1-4
CDR3: CSGRDSLNEKLFF
DNA: TGCAGTGGAAGGGACAGTCTGAATGAAAAACTGTTTTTT

V: TRBV9
size: many
D: .
J: TRBJ2-3
CDR3: CASSGLPGLKMPGDTQYF
DNA: TGTGCCAGCAGCGGCCTCCCTGGACTAAAAATGCCGGGAGATACGCAGTATTTT

V: TRBV6-2/TRBV6-3
size: .
D: .
J: TRBJ2-5
CDR3: CASKGTILFKETQYF
DNA: TGTGCCAGCAAGGGGACAATCCTTTTTAAAGAGACCCAGTACTTC

V: TRBV6-2/TRBV6-3
size: .
D: TRBD1
J: TRBJ1-5
CDR3: CASNRDRGGGQPQHF
DNA: TGTGCCAGCAACCGGGACAGGGGGGGCGGGCAGCCCCAGCATTTT

V: TRBV6-5
size: few
D: .
J: TRBJ1-2
CDR3: CASSYSFSGYGYTF
DNA: TGTGCCAGCAGTTACTCATTCAGCGGCTATGGCTACACCTTC

V: TRBV30
size: .
D: TRBD1
J: TRBJ2-2
CDR3: CAWNRDRGNTGELFF
DNA: TGTGCCTGGAATCGCGACAGGGGAAACACCGGGGAGCTGTTTTTT

V: TRBV28
size: few
D: .
J: TRBJ1-1
CDR3: CASSWNTEAFF
DNA: TGTGCCAGCAGTTGGAACACTGAAGCTTTCTTT

V: TRBV6-2/TRBV6-3
size: .
D: .
J: TRBJ2-3
CDR3: CASNYPAHTQYF
DNA: TGTGCCAGCAATTACCCGGCCCATACGCAGTATTTT

V: TRBV15
size: .
D: .
J: TRBJ1-1
CDR3: CATSRDGQNTEAFF
DNA: TGTGCCACCAGCAGAGATGGACAGAACACTGAAGCTTTCTTT

V: TRBV7-2
size: .
D: .
J: TRBJ2-7
CDR3: CASSLRQGYEQYF
DNA: TGTGCCAGCAGTCTCAGGCAGGGCTACGAGCAGTACTTC

V: TRBV7-2
size: .
D: TRBD1
J: TRBJ2-7
CDR3: CASTPGTGTYEQYF
DNA: TGTGCCAGCACTCCCGGGACAGGGACCTACGAGCAGTACTTC

V: TRBV6-2/TRBV6-3
size: .
D: .
J: TRBJ1-1
CDR3: CASSYPQPWGINTEAFF
DNA: TGTGCCAGCAGTTACCCGCAACCCTGGGGCATAAACACTGAAGCTTTCTTT

V: TRBV5-1
size: many
D: .
J: TRBJ2-3
CDR3: CASSVDIDTQYF
DNA: TGCGCCAGCAGCGTCGACATAGATACGCAGTATTTT

V: TRBV9
size: few
D: TRBD2
J: TRBJ2-1
CDR3: CASTLASGASRINEQFF
DNA: TGTGCCAGCACCTTGGCTAGCGGGGCCTCGAGGATAAATGAGCAGTTCTTC

V: TRBV5-6
size: .
D: TRBD1
J: TRBJ2-2
CDR3: CASSISGTGPTGELFF
DNA: TGTGCCAGCAGCATCTCCGGGACAGGGCCTACCGGGGAGCTGTTTTTT